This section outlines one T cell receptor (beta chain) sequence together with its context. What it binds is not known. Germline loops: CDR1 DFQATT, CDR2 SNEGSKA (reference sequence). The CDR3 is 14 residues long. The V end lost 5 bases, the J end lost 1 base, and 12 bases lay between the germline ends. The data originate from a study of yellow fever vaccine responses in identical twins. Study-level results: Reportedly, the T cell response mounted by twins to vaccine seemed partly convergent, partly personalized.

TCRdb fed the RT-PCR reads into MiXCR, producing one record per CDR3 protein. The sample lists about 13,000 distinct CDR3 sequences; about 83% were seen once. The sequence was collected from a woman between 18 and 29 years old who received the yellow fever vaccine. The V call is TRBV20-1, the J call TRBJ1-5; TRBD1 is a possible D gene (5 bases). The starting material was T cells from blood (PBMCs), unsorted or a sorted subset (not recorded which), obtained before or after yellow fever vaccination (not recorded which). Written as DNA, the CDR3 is TGCAGTGCTCGGAAGGCAGGGAGCAATCAGCCCCAGCATTTT. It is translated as CSARKAGSNQPQHF.